Listed here are 17 T cell receptor beta chains from one sample, sequenced in a study of blood T cell repertoires in COVID-19. Here immunoSEQ multiplex PCR was the method, and the copy in TCRdb shows in-frame clones only, minus some. The profile shows under 400,000 clones, 88% of them singletons. Sequencing input: peripheral blood. Receptors were obtained from a woman aged 30 to 39 with COVID-19, enrolled during active disease.

The J gene is TRBJ2-2, the V gene TRBV10-2; TRBD2 agrees at 10 bases. The ends lost 6 bases at V and 7 bases at J; junction bases unmatched: 11. CDR1 and CDR2 from the germline V gene are WSHSY and SAAADI. This CDR3 region has 16 residues. CDR3 protein: CASRISGTSALGELFF. In nucleotides, the CDR3 is TGCGCCAGCAGAATTTCCGGGACTAGCGCCCTCGGGGAGCTGTTTTTT.

A word on this clone: The sample holds other DNA sequences that translate to the same CDR3. This chain connects TRBV5-6 to TRBJ1-5; 11 nucleotides align to TRBD1. J was trimmed by 7 bases and V by 4 bases; bases with no gene match: 4. CDR1 and CDR2 (germline): SGHDT, YYEEEE. This CDR3 contains 14 residues. The CDR3 spells CASSLGTGGQPQHF. The CDR3, as DNA: TGTGCCAGCAGCCTAGGGACAGGGGGACAGCCCCAGCATTTT.

This clone was observed a single time. V is TRBV5-6 and J is TRBJ1-3; 8 positions agree with TRBD1. This CDR3 is built from 16 residues. Germline trimming cut 4 bases from V and 0 bases from J; bases unmatched to any gene: 6. Germline-derived CDR1 and CDR2 are SGHDT and YYEEEE. CDR3 in DNA: TGTGCCAGCAGCGCCGGGACAGGAAGCTCTGGAAACACCATATATTTT. Translated, it gives CASSAGTGSSGNTIYF.

In this sample, this clone turned up a few times. This chain connects TRBV11-3 to TRBJ1-4, with D hard to call. The V end lost 2 bases, the J end lost 7 bases, and 11 bases lay between the germline ends. This CDR3 spans 14 amino acids. Per germline, CDR1 SGHNT and CDR2 YENEEA. The CDR3 sequence: CASSLSGVSEKLFF. Here the CDR3 DNA reads TGTGCCAGCAGCTTATCGGGAGTTAGTGAAAAACTGTTTTTT.

The rearrangement links TRBV2 to TRBJ1-4, with a tentative D call TRBD1 (6 bases). CDR1 is SNHLY, CDR2 FYNNEI, per germline. The CDR3 runs to 14 residues. V was cut by 6 bases and J by 8 bases, with 16 bases left in between. The CDR3 nucleotides are TGTGCCAGCAGGGACCAACAGGGTAGGGAAAAACTGTTTTTT. This codes for CASRDQQGREKLFF.

This rearrangement joins TRBV3-1 (or the pseudogene TRBV3-2) to TRBJ1-6; unclear D gene. Germline CDR1 LGHDT, CDR2 YNNKEL (reference sequence). The length of the CDR3 is 17 residues. V lost 1 base, J lost 8 bases, and 18 bases lay in between. As DNA, the CDR3 is TGTGCCAGCAGCCAAGCGTGGCCAAGGCAGGTCGATTCACCCCTCCACTTT. It codes for CASSQAWPRQVDSPLHF.

The rearrangement links TRBV12-5 to TRBJ1-5, with D possibly TRBD1 on 6 matching bases. V dropped 3 bases and J dropped 4 bases, with 13 bases sitting between them. The germline V gene has CDR1 LGHNT and CDR2 FRNRAP. The CDR3 totals 15 residues. The CDR3 reads CASGFGAGANQPQHF. The CDR3 DNA is TGTGCTAGTGGTTTTGGGGCAGGGGCAAATCAGCCCCAGCATTTT.

J is TRBJ2-2 and V is TRBV2; TRBD1 matches 8 bases. V was pared by 8 bases and J by 3 bases, with 5 bases of the junction left unmatched. The CDR3 loop spans 14 amino acids. Germline CDR1 SNHLY, CDR2 FYNNEI. Here the CDR3 reads CASGGTGYTGELFF. The CDR3 DNA is TGTGCCAGCGGCGGGACAGGTTACACCGGGGAGCTGTTTTTT.

V and J are TRBV28 and TRBJ1-2; D remains unclear. Germline CDR1 MDHEN, CDR2 SYDVKM. V was clipped by 5 bases and J by 4 bases, with 14 bases between them. The CDR3 consists of 14 residues. CDR3 in DNA: TGTGCCAGCAGTGTCCCGGGAGGCACCTATGGCTACACCTTC. Amino acids: CASSVPGGTYGYTF.

V is TRBV9 and J is TRBJ2-3, with 14 bases matching TRBD2. The CDR3 consists of 18 residues. Germline CDR1 reads SGDLS; CDR2 reads YYNGEE. Trimming removed 3 bases from V and 6 bases from J; junction bases left unmatched: 12. CDR3 DNA sequence: TGTGCCAGCAGCGCAGCTCGGACTAGCGGGGGGAGGGTCGATACGCAGTATTTT. This encodes CASSAARTSGGRVDTQYF.

The rearrangement links TRBV7-2 to TRBJ2-5, with 7 bases that match TRBD1. Trimming took 6 bases from V and 5 from J; bases not matched to a gene: 9. From germline, CDR1 is SGHTA and CDR2 FQGNSA. The CDR3 is 14 amino acids. CDR3 coding DNA: TGTGCCAGCAGGGTGACAGGGATTTATGAGACCCAGTACTTC. Protein product: CASRVTGIYETQYF.

The V gene is TRBV28, the J gene TRBJ2-3, with TRBD2 as a possible D gene (6 bases). The CDR3 has 15 amino acids. Trimming took 10 bases from V and 2 from J, leaving 19 bases between them. The germline V gene encodes CDR1 MDHEN and CDR2 SYDVKM. The CDR3 DNA reads TGTGCCACCGGAGGGTATAAGGGTTTCACAGATACGCAGTATTTT. It translates to CATGGYKGFTDTQYF.

This chain connects TRBV4-3 to TRBJ1-5; 8 nucleotides align to TRBD1. After removal of 4 bases from V and 2 bases from J, the junction contained 7 bases not matched to a gene. Germline V lookup: CDR1 LGHNA, CDR2 YSLEER. CDR3 length: 16 residues. The CDR3 bases are TGCGCCAGCAGCCCTCTTCTGACAGGGGGCAATCAGCCCCAGCATTTT. Translation gives CASSPLLTGGNQPQHF.

The V call is TRBV18, the J call TRBJ1-1, with 9 positions matching TRBD1. Looked up from germline, CDR1 is KGHSH and CDR2 is LQKENI. V lost 3 bases to trimming and J lost 2 bases; unmatched junction nucleotides: 4. The CDR3 spans 15 residues. The CDR3 region has the DNA TGTGCCAGCTCACCCTCGGACAGGGGAAACACTGAAGCTTTCTTT. The encoded protein is CASSPSDRGNTEAFF.

The chain uses TRBV20-1 and TRBJ2-1; D gene ambiguous. Looked up from germline, CDR1 is DFQATT and CDR2 is SNEGSKA (reference sequence). V was pared by 3 bases and J by 9 bases, with 9 bases between. This CDR3 contains 11 residues. The CDR3: CSASPWSEQFF. CDR3 DNA sequence: TGCAGTGCTAGTCCGTGGAGTGAGCAGTTCTTC.

The chain has TRBV5-5 and TRBJ1-5; 9 bases are shared with TRBD1. Unmatched junction bases numbered 9, after V lost 5 bases and J lost 3 bases. Germline CDR1 is SGHKS and CDR2 is YYEKEE (reference sequence). The CDR3 has 16 amino acids. CDR3 nucleotide sequence: TGTGCCAGCAGTCAGAGAAGGACAGGGGACAATCAGCCCCAGCATTTT. Translated: CASSQRRTGDNQPQHF.

This rearrangement joins TRBV6-5 to TRBJ1-5; TRBD1 matches 7 bases. The CDR3 has 14 residues. Germline values: CDR1 MNHEY, CDR2 SVGAGI. After removal of 7 bases from V and 5 bases from J, the junction contained 8 bases not matched to a gene. The CDR3: CASTRGLKDQPQHF. CDR3 nucleotides: TGTGCCAGCACGAGGGGGCTTAAGGATCAGCCCCAGCATTTT.